Each of the 10 T cell receptor beta chains below was sequenced from the same sample in a study of T cell responses to AZD1222 COVID-19 vaccine. TCRdb's copy holds only in-frame clones and misses some; the assay was immunoSEQ multiplex PCR. The sample yields about 140,000 clones, roughly 88% seen once. Specimen: peripheral blood, collected 28 days after the second dose of the MenACWY control vaccine. The receptors here all came from an adult who received the MenACWY meningococcal vaccine as a control.

CDR3: CASSSTQGRMNTEAFF. In DNA, the CDR3 is TGTGCCAGCAGCTCGACACAGGGTCGGATGAACACTGAAGCTTTCTTT. This chain connects TRBV7-9 to TRBJ1-1, with a weak D call TRBD1 (6 bases). Germline CDR1 reads SEHNR; CDR2 reads FQNEAQ (reference sequence). Trimming took off 4 bases at V and 0 bases at J, with 15 bases between the two ends. This CDR3 has 16 residues. Full variable domain (outside the CDR3, taken from reference TRBV7-9 and TRBJ1-1): DTGVSQNPRHKITKRGQNVTFRCDPISEHNRLYWYRQTLGQGPEFLTYFQNEAQLEKSRLLSDRFSAERPKGSFSTLEIQRTEQGDSAMYLCASSSTQGRMNTEAFFGQGTRLTVV.

The chain's CDR3 is CASSHRRRDDQPQHF. The CDR3 region has the DNA TGTGCCAGCAGCCACCGGCGGAGGGACGATCAGCCCCAGCATTTT. This chain joins TRBV7-2 and TRBJ1-5, with D perhaps TRBD1 (5 bases). With 5 bases removed from V and 5 bases from J, the gap between germline ends came to 16 bases. Germline loops: CDR1 SGHTA, CDR2 FQGNSA. The CDR3 length is 15 residues.

This clone was seen just once. The V gene is TRBV7-2, the J gene TRBJ1-2; the match to TRBD1 covers 10 bases. The CDR3 length is 16 residues. Germline loops: CDR1 SGHTA, CDR2 FQGNSA. Unmatched junction bases numbered 5, after V lost 4 bases and J lost 0 bases. This CDR3 is CASSWRTGGTNYGYTF. CDR3 nucleotide sequence: TGTGCCAGCAGCTGGAGGACAGGGGGGACTAACTATGGCTACACCTTC. The complete variable domain, with remaining parts taken from reference TRBV7-2 and TRBJ1-2, reads GAGVSQSPSNKVTEKGKDVELRCDPISGHTALYWYRQSLGQGLEFLIYFQGNSAPDKSGLPSDRFSAERTGGSVSTLTIQRTQQEDSAVYLCASSWRTGGTNYGYTFGSGTRLTVV.

This chain joins TRBV11-2 and TRBJ2-2, with 10 bases that match TRBD2. The length of the CDR3 is 15 residues. Germline V gene data show CDR1 as SGHAT and CDR2 as FQNNGV. Trimming took 8 bases from V and 6 from J; bases not matched to a gene: 9. CDR3 protein: CASSNLAGAPGELFF. For the CDR3, the DNA is TGTGCCAGCTCGAATCTAGCGGGGGCCCCCGGGGAGCTGTTTTTT.

The V call is TRBV20-1, the J call TRBJ1-1; D not resolved. This CDR3 region has 11 residues. CDR1 DFQATT and CDR2 SNEGSKA come from the germline V gene (reference sequence). Trimming pared 3 bases from V and 4 bases from J, leaving 6 bases between. CDR3 bases: TGCAGTGCTAGTCGGGGCACTGAAGCTTTCTTT. It specifies CSASRGTEAFF.

The chain joins TRBV7-2 to TRBJ2-3, with D possibly TRBD1 on 5 matching bases. V was shortened by 1 base and J by 4 bases, with 12 bases between the two germline ends. Per germline, CDR1 SGHTA and CDR2 FQGNSA. The CDR3 spans 15 residues. This CDR3 reads CASSLVWQGADTQYF. CDR3 DNA sequence: TGTGCCAGCAGCTTAGTATGGCAGGGTGCAGATACGCAGTATTTT.

The gene calls are TRBV6-1 and TRBJ2-7; 10 positions match TRBD1. The CDR3 runs 14 residues. Germline V CDR1 and CDR2: MNHNS, SASEGT. The junction had 4 bases not matched to a gene; V was cut back by 3 bases and J by 5 bases. CDR3 nucleotide sequence: TGTGCCAGCAGTGATGGGACAGGGGTCAACGAGCAGTACTTC. This translates into CASSDGTGVNEQYF.

This chain joins TRBV2 and TRBJ1-4; a weak D match, TRBD1 (5 bases). From germline, CDR1 is SNHLY and CDR2 FYNNEI. Trimming stripped 6 bases from V and 12 bases from J, with 14 bases between. This CDR3 contains 12 residues. The CDR3 is CASREPGRELFF. CDR3 coding DNA: TGTGCCAGCAGGGAGCCGGGACGGGAACTGTTTTTT.

This chain uses TRBV21-1 with TRBJ1-2; the listed D gene, TRBD1, was not tested against the DNA. TRBV21-1 is a pseudogene. The length of the CDR3 is 15 residues. In DNA form, the CDR3 reads TGTGCCAGACAGGGGGCCACCGCGCCACTCTATGGCTACACCTTC. This gives the protein CARQGATAPLYGYTF.

This clone has a single count. The rearrangement links TRBV5-6 to TRBJ1-1; D uncertain. Germline CDR1 and CDR2: SGHDT and YYEEEE. Trimming left V 0 bases short and J 7 bases short, with 7 bases between. The CDR3 sequence is 12 residues long. CDR3 sequence reads: CASSLEVSEAFF. CDR3 coding DNA: TGTGCCAGCAGCTTGGAAGTTAGTGAAGCTTTCTTT.